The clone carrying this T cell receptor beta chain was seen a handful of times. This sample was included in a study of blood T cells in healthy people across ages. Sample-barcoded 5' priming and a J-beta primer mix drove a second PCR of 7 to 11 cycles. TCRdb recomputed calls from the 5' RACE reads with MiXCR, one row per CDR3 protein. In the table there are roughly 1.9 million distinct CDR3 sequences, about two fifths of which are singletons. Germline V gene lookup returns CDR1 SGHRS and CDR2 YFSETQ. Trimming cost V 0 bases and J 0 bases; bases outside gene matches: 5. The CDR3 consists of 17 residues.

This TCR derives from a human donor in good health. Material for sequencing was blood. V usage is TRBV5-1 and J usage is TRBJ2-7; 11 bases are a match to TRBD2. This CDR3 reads CASSLGGLAGGSYEQYF. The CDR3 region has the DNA TGCGCCAGCAGCTTGGGCGGACTAGCGGGCGGCTCCTACGAGCAGTACTTC. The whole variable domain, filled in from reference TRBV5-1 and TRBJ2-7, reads KAGVTQTPRYLIKTRGQQVTLSCSPISGHRSVSWYQQTPGQGLQFLFEYFSETQRNKGNFPGRFSGRQFSNSRSEMNVSTLELGDSALYLCASSLGGLAGGSYEQYFGPGTRLTVT.